A single sample is the source of the 2 T cell receptor beta chains below, sequenced in a study of immune evolution from preneoplasia to lung adenocarcinoma. Assay: immunoSEQ multiplex PCR; the TCRdb copy retains only in-frame clones and omits some. The data show some 8,500 clones, with over 75% seen just once and about 5.8% held by the top ten. What was sequenced was FFPE minimally invasive lung adenocarcinoma tissue. The receptors here all came from a person aged 65 to 85 with lung adenocarcinoma.

V is TRBV28 and J is TRBJ2-2; D unresolved. Looked up from germline, CDR1 is MDHEN and CDR2 is SYDVKM. The CDR3 contains 16 residues. The V end lost 7 bases, the J end lost 3 bases, and 18 bases lay between the germline ends. The CDR3 nucleotides are TGTGCCAGCATCTGGGGTGGTAGTCCCTACACCGGGGAGCTGTTTTTT. Translated, it gives CASIWGGSPYTGELFF.

The rearrangement joins TRBV11-2 to TRBJ1-4; 7 bases fit TRBD1. Per germline, CDR1 SGHAT and CDR2 FQNNGV. With 5 bases clipped from V and 2 bases from J, the junction kept 8 bases outside the gene matches. This CDR3 has 16 residues. In DNA form, the CDR3 reads TGTGCCAGCAGCCGGGACAGTGTAAAGACTAATGAAAAACTGTTTTTT. Protein product: CASSRDSVKTNEKLFF. Drawing the rest from reference TRBV11-2 and TRBJ1-4, the complete variable domain is EAGVAQSPRYKIIEKRQSVAFWCNPISGHATLYWYQQILGQGPKLLIQFQNNGVVDDSQLPKDRFSAERLKGVDSTLKIQPAKLEDSAVYLCASSRDSVKTNEKLFFGSGTQLSVL.